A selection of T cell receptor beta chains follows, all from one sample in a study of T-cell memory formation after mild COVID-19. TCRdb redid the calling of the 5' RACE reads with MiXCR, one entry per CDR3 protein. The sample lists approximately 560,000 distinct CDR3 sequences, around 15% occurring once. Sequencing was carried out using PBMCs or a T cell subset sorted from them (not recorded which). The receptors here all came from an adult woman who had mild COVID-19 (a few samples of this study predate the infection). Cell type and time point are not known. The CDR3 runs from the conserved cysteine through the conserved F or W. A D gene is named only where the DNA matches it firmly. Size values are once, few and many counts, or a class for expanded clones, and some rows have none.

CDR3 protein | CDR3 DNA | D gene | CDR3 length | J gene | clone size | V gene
CASSLLRTGNTYEQYF | TGTGCCAGCAGCTTACTAAGGACAGGGAATACCTACGAGCAGTACTTC | TRBD1 | 16 | TRBJ2-7 | few | TRBV7-9
CASSPRLAGPTDTQYF | TGTGCCAGCAGTCCTCGACTAGCGGGGCCCACAGATACGCAGTATTTT | TRBD2 | 16 | TRBJ2-3 | once | TRBV27
CASSPAGRVGTEAFF | TGCGCCAGCAGCCCCGCTGGAAGGGTCGGAACTGAAGCTTTCTTT | . | 15 | TRBJ1-1 | . | TRBV5-1
CASSSGDSHQETQYF | TGTGCCAGCAGCTCTGGGGACAGTCACCAAGAGACCCAGTACTTC | TRBD1 | 15 | TRBJ2-5 | . | TRBV7-9
CASSSTGVGVYGYTF | TGTGCCAGCAGTTCCACAGGGGTAGGGGTATATGGCTACACCTTC | TRBD1 | 15 | TRBJ1-2 | few | TRBV12-3/TRBV12-4
CASSPSTGGNEKLFF | TGTGCCAGCAGCCCATCGACAGGAGGGAATGAAAAACTGTTTTTT | . | 15 | TRBJ1-4 | . | TRBV7-8
CASSQDGLAGDEQFF | TGCGCCAGCAGCCAGGATGGACTAGCGGGAGATGAGCAGTTCTTC | TRBD2 | 15 | TRBJ2-1 | few | TRBV4-3
CASSAGMGAFF | TGTGCCAGCAGTGCCGGGATGGGAGCTTTCTTT | . | 11 | TRBJ1-1 | few | TRBV2
CASSQDRKPAAANYGYTF | TGCGCCAGCAGCCAAGATAGGAAGCCAGCCGCCGCTAACTATGGCTACACCTTC | . | 18 | TRBJ1-2 | . | TRBV4-1
CASSQEPGLGNGEQFF | TGTGCCAGCAGCCAAGAACCGGGACTAGGGAACGGGGAGCAGTTCTTC | TRBD2 | 16 | TRBJ2-1 | few | TRBV3-1
CASSLLGGGAPTQYF | TGTGCCAGCAGCTTACTGGGCGGGGGGGCCCCTACGCAGTATTTT | TRBD2 | 15 | TRBJ2-3 | few | TRBV7-8
CASSSPGTSGGSNTGELFF | TGTGCCAGCAGTTCCCCGGGGACTAGCGGGGGGTCGAACACCGGGGAGCTGTTTTTT | TRBD2 | 19 | TRBJ2-2 | . | TRBV12-3/TRBV12-4
CASSSTGEGSPLHF | TGTGCCAGCAGCTCGACAGGGGAGGGGTCACCCCTCCACTTT | TRBD1 | 14 | TRBJ1-6 | . | TRBV5-4
CSASRGSSYEQYF | TGCAGTGCTAGCCGGGGGAGCTCCTACGAGCAGTACTTC | . | 13 | TRBJ2-7 | . | TRBV20-1
CASSSWTDQPQHF | TGTGCCAGCAGCTCTTGGACTGATCAGCCCCAGCATTTT | . | 13 | TRBJ1-5 | . | TRBV3-1
CASSLGEEGYTF | TGCGCCAGCAGCTTAGGAGAGGAAGGCTACACCTTC | . | 12 | TRBJ1-2 | few | TRBV5-1
CATSATAANTEAFF | TGTGCCACCAGCGCTACAGCTGCGAACACTGAAGCTTTCTTT | . | 14 | TRBJ1-1 | few | TRBV15
CASSLAPTSGRAYEQYF | TGTGCCAGCAGCTTAGCTCCAACTAGCGGGAGGGCCTACGAGCAGTACTTC | TRBD2 | 17 | TRBJ2-7 | few | TRBV7-2
CASSPHGIDRAPEAFF | TGTGCCAGCAGCCCCCACGGGATAGACAGGGCCCCTGAAGCTTTCTTT | TRBD1 | 16 | TRBJ1-1 | many | TRBV7-6
CAISDLEVNSPLHF | TGTGCCATCAGTGATCTCGAGGTTAATTCACCCCTCCACTTT | . | 14 | TRBJ1-6 | few | TRBV10-3
CSASPEGKNIQYF | TGCAGTGCTAGCCCCGAGGGCAAAAACATTCAGTACTTC | . | 13 | TRBJ2-4 | . | TRBV20-1
CASSSQTTTEAFF | TGTGCCAGCAGCTCCCAGACGACCACTGAAGCTTTCTTT | . | 13 | TRBJ1-1 | few | TRBV7-3
CATSDLGTGGGNEQFF | TGTGCCACCAGTGATTTAGGGACAGGGGGAGGAAATGAGCAGTTCTTC | TRBD1 | 16 | TRBJ2-1 | few | TRBV24-1
CASSPTLNSADTQYF | TGTGCCAGCAGCCCAACCTTGAACAGTGCGGATACGCAGTATTTT | . | 15 | TRBJ2-3 | many | TRBV7-2
CASSVVGTSSTDTQYF | TGTGCCAGCAGCGTAGTGGGGACATCTAGCACAGATACGCAGTATTTT | . | 16 | TRBJ2-3 | . | TRBV9
CASRILGTVYGYTF | TGTGCCAGCAGGATACTCGGGACAGTCTATGGCTACACCTTC | TRBD1 | 14 | TRBJ1-2 | few | TRBV2
CASSYILEGPYNEQFF | TGTGCCAGCAGTTACATTCTAGAGGGACCCTACAATGAGCAGTTCTTC | . | 16 | TRBJ2-1 | . | TRBV6-2/TRBV6-3
CASSLSSGHSYEQYF | TGTGCCAGCAGCCTTTCGAGCGGCCACTCCTACGAGCAGTACTTC | . | 15 | TRBJ2-7 | few | TRBV7-9
CASSLYGEKLFF | TGTGCCAGCAGCTTATATGGTGAAAAACTGTTTTTT | . | 12 | TRBJ1-4 | . | TRBV7-2
CAGWGPPDTQYF | TGTGCCGGGTGGGGTCCCCCAGATACGCAGTATTTT | . | 12 | TRBJ2-3 | . | TRBV6-2/TRBV6-3
CASSLGGGRIDEQFF | TGTGCCAGCAGCTTAGGAGGCGGGAGAATCGATGAGCAGTTCTTC | TRBD2 | 15 | TRBJ2-1 | few | TRBV7-9